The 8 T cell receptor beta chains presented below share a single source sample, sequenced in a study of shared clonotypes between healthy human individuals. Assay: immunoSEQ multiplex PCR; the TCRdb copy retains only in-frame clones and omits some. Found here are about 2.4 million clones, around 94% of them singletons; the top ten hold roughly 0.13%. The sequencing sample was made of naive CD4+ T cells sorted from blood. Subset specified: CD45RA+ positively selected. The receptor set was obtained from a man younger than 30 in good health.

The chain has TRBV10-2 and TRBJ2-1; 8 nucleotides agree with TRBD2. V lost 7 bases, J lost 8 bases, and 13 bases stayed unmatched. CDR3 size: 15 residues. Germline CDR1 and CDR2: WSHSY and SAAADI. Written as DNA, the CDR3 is TGCGCCAGCATTGGGGGGAGGACTAGCCAGGATGAGCAGTTCTTC. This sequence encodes CASIGGRTSQDEQFF.

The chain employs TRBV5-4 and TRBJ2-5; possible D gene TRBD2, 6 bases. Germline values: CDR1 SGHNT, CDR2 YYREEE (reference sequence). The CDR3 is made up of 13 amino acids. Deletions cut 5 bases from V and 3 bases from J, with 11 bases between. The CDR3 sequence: CASSGPGEETQYF. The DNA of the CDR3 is TGTGCCAGCAGTGGGCCGGGAGAAGAGACCCAGTACTTC.

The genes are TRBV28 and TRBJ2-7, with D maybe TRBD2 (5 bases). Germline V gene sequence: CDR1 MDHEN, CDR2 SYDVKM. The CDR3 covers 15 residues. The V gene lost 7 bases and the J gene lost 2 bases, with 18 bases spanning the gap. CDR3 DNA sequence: TGTGCCAGCACCCTGCCGGGGTCTCCCGCCTACGAGCAGTACTTC. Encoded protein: CASTLPGSPAYEQYF.

The CDR3 reads CASSAEQGKNGYTF. The CDR3 DNA sequence: TGTGCCAGCAGTGCAGAACAGGGAAAAAATGGCTACACCTTC. This chain links TRBV6-4 with TRBJ1-2; the D gene is possibly TRBD1 (6 bases). This CDR3 contains 14 residues. CDR1 and CDR2 from the germline V gene are MRHNA and SNTAGT. The V end lost 4 bases, the J end lost 6 bases, and 15 bases lay between the germline ends.

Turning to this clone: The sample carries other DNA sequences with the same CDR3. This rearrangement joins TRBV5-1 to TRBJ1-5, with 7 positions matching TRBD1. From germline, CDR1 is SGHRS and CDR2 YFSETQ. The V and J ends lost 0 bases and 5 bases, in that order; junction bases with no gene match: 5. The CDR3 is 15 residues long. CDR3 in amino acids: CASSLAGQGDQPQHF. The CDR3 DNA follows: TGCGCCAGCAGCTTGGCAGGGCAGGGGGATCAGCCCCAGCATTTT.

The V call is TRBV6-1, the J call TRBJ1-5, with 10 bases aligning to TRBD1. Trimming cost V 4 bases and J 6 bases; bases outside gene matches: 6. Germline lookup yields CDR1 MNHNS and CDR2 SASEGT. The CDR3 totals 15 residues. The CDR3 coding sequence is TGTGCCAGCAGTGGCAGGACAGGGGGGGGTCAGCCCCAGCATTTT. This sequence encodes CASSGRTGGGQPQHF.

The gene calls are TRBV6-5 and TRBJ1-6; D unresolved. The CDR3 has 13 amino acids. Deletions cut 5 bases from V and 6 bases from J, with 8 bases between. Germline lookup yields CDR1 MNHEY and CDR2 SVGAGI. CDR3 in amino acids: CASSLNSNSPLHF. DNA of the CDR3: TGTGCCAGCAGTCTTAATTCTAATTCACCCCTCCACTTT.

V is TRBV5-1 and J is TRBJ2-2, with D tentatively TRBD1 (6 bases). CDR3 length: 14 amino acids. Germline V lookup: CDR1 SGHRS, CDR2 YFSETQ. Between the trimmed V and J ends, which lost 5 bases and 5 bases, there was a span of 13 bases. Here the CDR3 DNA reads TGCGCCAGCAGGGATCCAGGGGCGACCGGGGAGCTGTTTTTT. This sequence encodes CASRDPGATGELFF. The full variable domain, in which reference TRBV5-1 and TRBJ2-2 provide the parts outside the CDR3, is KAGVTQTPRYLIKTRGQQVTLSCSPISGHRSVSWYQQTPGQGLQFLFEYFSETQRNKGNFPGRFSGRQFSNSRSEMNVSTLELGDSALYLCASRDPGATGELFFGEGSRLTVL.